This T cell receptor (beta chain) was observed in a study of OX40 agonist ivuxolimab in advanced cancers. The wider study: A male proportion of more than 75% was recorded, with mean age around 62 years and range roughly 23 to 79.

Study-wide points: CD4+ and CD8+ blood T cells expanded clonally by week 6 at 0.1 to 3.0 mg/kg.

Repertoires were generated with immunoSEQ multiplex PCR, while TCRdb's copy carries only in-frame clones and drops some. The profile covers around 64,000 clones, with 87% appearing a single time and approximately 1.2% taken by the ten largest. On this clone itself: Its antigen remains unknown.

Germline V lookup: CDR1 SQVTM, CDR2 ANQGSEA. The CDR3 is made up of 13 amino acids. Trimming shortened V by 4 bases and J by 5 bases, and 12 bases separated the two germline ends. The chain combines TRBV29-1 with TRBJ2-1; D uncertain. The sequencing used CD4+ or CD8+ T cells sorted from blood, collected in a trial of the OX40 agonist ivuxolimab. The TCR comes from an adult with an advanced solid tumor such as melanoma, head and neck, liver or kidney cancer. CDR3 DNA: TGCAGCGTTGCCTCGGCTCGGAACAATGAGCAGTTCTTC. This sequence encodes CSVASARNNEQFF.